This T cell receptor beta chain was identified in a study of blood T cell repertoires in COVID-19. Background on the study: Collection of acute and convalescent COVID-19 samples took place in the United States, Italy and Spain.

Germline V gene lookup returns CDR1 SNHLY and CDR2 FYNNEI. The CDR3 has 14 residues. The ends lost 10 bases at V and 2 bases at J; junction bases unmatched: 7. This clone was recorded once. How the authors handled the data: Reference gene primer amplification gave estimated nucleated cell counts. Assay used: immunoSEQ multiplex PCR; TCRdb lists only in-frame clones, some missing. For V, J and clone size, that table is used; D and trimming come from the DNA. Found here are over 150,000 clones, 70% to 85% of them singletons; the top ten hold less than 30%. The chain links TRBV2 to TRBJ1-4, with TRBD1 identical over 7 bases. Sequencing used peripheral blood. This TCR came from a woman aged 60-70 years with acute or convalescent COVID-19. CDR3 residues: CATKEQGTNEKLFF. The CDR3, as DNA: TGTGCCACCAAAGAACAGGGGACTAATGAAAAACTGTTTTTT. The entire variable domain, with the rest obtained from reference TRBV2 and TRBJ1-4, is as follows: EPEVTQTPSHQVTQMGQEVILRCVPISNHLYFYWYRQILGQKVEFLVSFYNNEISEKSEIFDDQFSVERPDGSNFTLKIRSTKLEDSAMYFCATKEQGTNEKLFFGSGTQLSVL.